Below, 21 T cell receptor beta chains from the same sample are listed, as sequenced in a study of OX40 agonist ivuxolimab in advanced cancers. Repertoires were generated with immunoSEQ multiplex PCR, while TCRdb's copy carries only in-frame clones and drops some. This sample has under 100,000 clones, with around 90% found just once. The specimen comprised CD4+ or CD8+ T cells sorted from blood, sampled in a trial of the OX40 agonist ivuxolimab. These receptors came from an adult with an advanced solid tumor such as melanoma, head and neck, liver or kidney cancer.

The V call is TRBV4-1, the J call TRBJ2-7; D gene ambiguous. The CDR3 runs 14 residues. The V end lost 3 bases, the J end lost 2 bases, and 11 bases lay between the germline ends. Germline CDR1 is MGHRA and CDR2 is YSYEKL. The chain's CDR3 is CASSQEPGPYEQYF. Here the CDR3 DNA reads TGCGCCAGCAGCCAGGAACCGGGTCCCTACGAGCAGTACTTC.

This rearrangement joins TRBV4-1 to TRBJ2-7; no reliable D call. Germline V gene lookup returns CDR1 MGHRA and CDR2 YSYEKL. The CDR3 covers 15 residues. The ends were cut back, 1 base at V and 5 bases at J, with 15 bases in the middle. The CDR3 sequence: CASSQGWGGRDEQYF. The CDR3 nucleotides are TGCGCCAGCAGCCAAGGATGGGGTGGGCGCGACGAGCAGTACTTC.

As regards this clone: Its ends do not fully match the called genes, so a read error is possible. The V and J genes are TRBV9 and TRBJ2-7; D might be TRBD2 (6 bases). Germline CDR1 reads SGDLS; CDR2 reads YYNGEE. This CDR3 spans 16 amino acids. CDR3 sequence reads: CASSAEGPLSSHEQYF. In DNA, the CDR3 is TGTGCCAGCAGCGCGGAGGGCCCACTCTCCTCCCACGAGCAGTACTTC. Together with reference TRBV9 and TRBJ2-7, the CDR3 gives the full variable domain: DSGVTQTPKHLITATGQRVTLRCSPRSGDLSVYWYQQSLDQGLQFLIQYYNGEERAKGNILERFSAQQFPDLHSELNLSSLELGDSALYFCASSAEGPLSSHEQYFGPGTRLTVT.

The chain uses TRBV10-3 and TRBJ2-1; TRBD1 aligns across 9 bases. This CDR3 contains 14 residues. From germline, CDR1 is ENHRY and CDR2 SYGVKD. V lost 3 bases to trimming and J lost 8 bases; unmatched junction nucleotides: 5. CDR3 bases: TGTGCCATCAGTGACCCGGACAGGGGCGATGAGCAGTTCTTC. Translated: CAISDPDRGDEQFF.

This sequence joins TRBV28 and TRBJ2-3; weak D call: TRBD1 (5 bases). The germline gives CDR1 MDHEN, CDR2 SYDVKM. V dropped 2 bases and J dropped 5 bases, with 14 bases sitting between them. This CDR3 has 15 amino acids. The CDR3 loop is CASSLQVTGEDTQYF. CDR3 DNA sequence: TGTGCCAGCAGTTTACAGGTTACAGGTGAAGATACGCAGTATTTT.

The chain recombines TRBV5-5 with TRBJ2-7; TRBD2 might be the D (7 bases). Germline V gene lookup returns CDR1 SGHKS and CDR2 YYEKEE (reference sequence). CDR3 length: 12 residues. V was shortened by 7 bases and J by 3 bases, with 11 bases between the two germline ends. Written as DNA, the CDR3 is TGTGCCAGCCGGAGGGGGGGCTACGAGCAGTACTTC. Translating it yields CASRRGGYEQYF.

V and J are TRBV2 and TRBJ1-3; D remains ambiguous. Between the trimmed V and J ends, which lost 10 bases and 6 bases, there was a span of 4 bases. Germline CDR1 SNHLY, CDR2 FYNNEI. There are 9 residues in the CDR3. The CDR3 DNA is TGTGCCATCCCAAACACCATATATTTT. This encodes CAIPNTIYF.

The chain employs TRBV5-1 and TRBJ1-4; D not certain. Germline-derived CDR1 and CDR2 are SGHRS and YFSETQ. V was pared by 0 bases and J by 2 bases, with 5 bases between. This CDR3 contains 14 residues. Here the CDR3 DNA reads TGCGCCAGCAGCTTGGGAGGGACTAATGAAAAACTGTTTTTT. Protein product: CASSLGGTNEKLFF. The full variable domain, completed using reference TRBV5-1 and TRBJ1-4, is KAGVTQTPRYLIKTRGQQVTLSCSPISGHRSVSWYQQTPGQGLQFLFEYFSETQRNKGNFPGRFSGRQFSNSRSEMNVSTLELGDSALYLCASSLGGTNEKLFFGSGTQLSVL.

This chain connects TRBV7-6 to TRBJ2-5; 7 bases fit TRBD1. This CDR3 is built from 14 residues. Trimming at V came to 6 bases and at J to 5 bases, leaving 9 bases not matched to a gene. From germline, CDR1 is SGHVS and CDR2 FNYEAQ. CDR3 nucleotides: TGTGCCAGCAGACACAGGGGCGAGAGGGAGACCCAGTACTTC. Its translation is CASRHRGERETQYF.

The chain carries TRBV7-8 and TRBJ2-5, with 10 nucleotides matching TRBD2. The CDR3 spans 16 residues. Germline V gives CDR1 SGHVS, CDR2 FQNEAQ. Trimming removed 1 base from V and 7 bases from J; junction bases left unmatched: 9. This CDR3 is CASSLVLAGYGATQYF. The CDR3 nucleotides are TGTGCCAGCAGCTTAGTACTAGCGGGGTACGGGGCGACCCAGTACTTC.

The gene calls are TRBV14 and TRBJ1-1, with D hard to call. CDR3 length: 13 residues. Germline V gene data show CDR1 as SGHDN and CDR2 as FVKESK. V lost 0 bases, J lost 3 bases, and 5 bases lay in between. CDR3 loop: CASSQDRDTEAFF. CDR3 DNA sequence: TGTGCCAGCAGCCAAGATAGGGACACTGAAGCTTTCTTT.

V usage is TRBV5-1 and J usage is TRBJ2-1; TRBD2 matches at 11 bases. The CDR3 is 16 residues long. Germline lookup yields CDR1 SGHRS and CDR2 YFSETQ. The ends lost 1 base at V and 9 bases at J; junction bases unmatched: 9. This chain's CDR3 is CASSLWASGGTREQFF. In DNA, the CDR3 is TGCGCCAGCAGCTTGTGGGCTAGCGGGGGGACGCGTGAGCAGTTCTTC.

V is TRBV5-4 and J is TRBJ2-1; 7 nucleotides agree with TRBD1. CDR1 and CDR2 (germline): SGHNT, YYREEE (reference sequence). The CDR3 length is 14 residues. V lost 5 bases and J lost 8; bases outside the gene matches: 10. The DNA for the CDR3 is TGTGCCAGCAGACCTGACAGGGTCTGGGATGAGCAGTTCTTC. This codes for CASRPDRVWDEQFF.

The chain couples TRBV5-1 to TRBJ1-4, with D uncertain. Trimming removed 4 bases from V and 4 bases from J, with 20 bases in between. Germline CDR1 SGHRS, CDR2 YFSETQ. This CDR3 contains 17 residues. The CDR3 loop reads CASSPIDTTALNEKLFF. The CDR3 DNA sequence: TGCGCCAGCAGCCCGATAGATACGACGGCTCTTAATGAAAAACTGTTTTTT.

V gene TRBV5-8 combines with J gene TRBJ2-3; D might be TRBD1 or TRBD2, each matching 7 bases. Trimming removed 3 bases from V and 6 bases from J, with 11 bases in between. Looked up from germline, CDR1 is SGHTS and CDR2 is YDEGEE. The CDR3 loop spans 13 amino acids. The CDR3 DNA is TGTGCCAGCAGCTCAGGGGGGGCGGATACGCAGTATTTT. This translates into CASSSGGADTQYF.

Only one count was recorded for this clone. The sample holds other DNA sequences that translate to the same CDR3. Written as DNA, the CDR3 is TGTGCCAGTAGTCCGCTAGCGGGGGGAGGCAATGAGCAGTTCTTC. Protein: CASSPLAGGGNEQFF. The chain carries TRBV19 and TRBJ2-1, with 11 nucleotides matching TRBD2. V lost 5 bases to trimming and J lost 6 bases; unmatched junction nucleotides: 6. This CDR3 contains 15 residues. CDR1 LNHDA and CDR2 SQIVND come from the germline V gene (reference sequence).

The J gene is TRBJ1-1, the V gene TRBV2; 7 bases line up with TRBD1. Germline V CDR1 and CDR2: SNHLY, FYNNEI. Trimming removed 3 bases from V and 6 bases from J; junction bases left unmatched: 4. The CDR3 is made up of 13 amino acids. In DNA form, the CDR3 reads TGTGCCAGCAGTGACAGGGGGAGCGCTGAAGCTTTCTTT. This sequence encodes CASSDRGSAEAFF.

The chain uses TRBV25-1 and TRBJ2-5; unclear D gene. The CDR3 consists of 14 residues. Germline V lookup: CDR1 MGHDK, CDR2 SYGVNS. The V end lost 1 base, the J end lost 5 bases, and 11 bases lay between the germline ends. For the CDR3, the DNA is TGTGCCAGCAGTGAATTGGGGTCGTATGAGACCCAGTACTTC. Protein: CASSELGSYETQYF.

The V and J genes are TRBV9 and TRBJ1-2; a weak D match, TRBD1 (6 bases). V gave up 2 bases and J gave up 3 bases, with 17 bases separating them. Germline CDR1 reads SGDLS; CDR2 reads YYNGEE. This CDR3 is 16 amino acids long. The CDR3 nucleotides are TGTGCCAGCAGCGTCAGAAAGGGGGAGATCGACTATGGCTACACCTTC. It is translated as CASSVRKGEIDYGYTF.

This rearrangement joins TRBV27 to TRBJ2-2; TRBD1 might be the D (5 bases). The germline V gene encodes CDR1 MNHEY and CDR2 SMNVEV (reference sequence). The CDR3 has 14 amino acids. Trimming left V 5 bases short and J 4 bases short, with 11 bases between. The CDR3 protein is CASSLWTRTGELFF. The DNA of the CDR3 is TGTGCCAGCAGTCTATGGACACGCACCGGGGAGCTGTTTTTT.

The CDR3 sequence: CASSLIPLGGGNSPLHF. CDR3 DNA sequence: TGTGCCAGCAGTTTAATTCCCTTGGGGGGTGGGAATTCACCCCTCCACTTT. The chain links TRBV27 to TRBJ1-6; D might be TRBD1 (5 bases). The V and J ends lost 2 bases and 7 bases respectively, with 18 bases between them. The CDR3 loop spans 17 amino acids. The germline CDR1 and CDR2 sequences are MNHEY and SMNVEV (reference sequence).